This paragraph reports one T cell receptor beta chain. This entry comes from a study of blood T cell repertoires in COVID-19. Study in general: COVID-19 samples from acute and convalescent phases originated in the United States, Italy and Spain. Sample material is recorded as cDNA or gDNA derived from T cells, B-cell-depleted T cells, or PBMCs.

In the original analysis: Reference gene primers were amplified, and this amplification served to estimate nucleated cell counts. This table comes from immunoSEQ multiplex PCR, and its TCRdb copy is limited to in-frame clones, with some not included. That table supplies the V and J calls and clone size; D and trimming were determined from the DNA. In the table there are around 340,000 clones, about four fifths of which are singletons. V was clipped by 0 bases and J by 5 bases; unmatched bases: 1. The CDR3 totals 13 residues. Germline CDR1 reads GTSNPN; CDR2 reads SVGIG (reference sequence). The material sequenced was peripheral blood. This sequence joins TRBV30 and TRBJ2-1; 7 nucleotides align to TRBD2. The sequence was collected from a man aged 25-40 years with active or convalescent COVID-19. The CDR3 reads CAWSVRENNEQFF. CDR3 in DNA: TGTGCCTGGAGTGTGCGGGAGAACAATGAGCAGTTCTTC.